This TCR beta chain was observed in a study of cytomegalovirus exposure and HLA in healthy donors. Libraries were prepared by immunoSEQ multiplex PCR; TCRdb keeps only in-frame clonotypes and omits some of them. The sample shows about 130,000 clones, about 91% of them seen only once. With respect to this clone: The antigen is undetermined.

General study points: Most TCR sequences were rare, but some public TCRs occurred in many donors. The TCR clusters that emerged in the first cohort tended, a later analysis found, to co-occur in the 120 or so validation repertoires. Overall, about 160 TCR beta chains were annotated as cytomegalovirus-associated.

Germline CDR1 and CDR2: SGHRS and YFSETQ. V was trimmed by 4 bases and J by 1 base, leaving 8 bases between them. The CDR3 contains 14 residues. This TCR came from a woman under 30 in good health and CMV-seropositive. The V gene is TRBV5-1, the J gene TRBJ1-4; tentatively, D is TRBD1 (5 bases). The sample comprised PBMCs. As DNA, the CDR3 is TGCGCCAGCAGCGTAACAGGAACTAATGAAAAACTGTTTTTT. This encodes CASSVTGTNEKLFF.